These T cell receptor beta chains were read from a single sample in a study of PD-1 blockade in classical Hodgkin lymphoma. The protocol was immunoSEQ multiplex PCR, while the TCRdb copy is restricted to in-frame clones and leaves out a portion. The sample has roughly 96,000 clones, roughly nine tenths seen once. The starting material was peripheral blood mononuclear cells (PBMCs), obtained before the second cycle of nivolumab. These TCRs come from a human donor with classical Hodgkin lymphoma. Both conserved end residues are part of each CDR3. The order of the fields is D gene, clone size, J gene, V gene, CDR3 protein, CDR3 DNA. A D gene is named only where the DNA matches it firmly. For some rows the clone size is stated as once, few or many, or as a class when expanded; others skip it.

TRBD1	NA	TRBJ2-5	TRBV27	CAPWETGTGALETQYF	TGTGCCCCCTGGGAGACCGGGACAGGGGCTTTGGAGACCCAGTACTTC
NA	NA	TRBJ2-5	TRBV10-2	CASGPGQETQYF	TGCGCCAGCGGGCCGGGGCAAGAGACCCAGTACTTC
NA	NA	TRBJ2-1	TRBV28	CASSFPFSTLYNEQFF	TGTGCCAGCAGTTTCCCCTTTTCCACTCTCTACAATGAGCAGTTCTTC
NA	NA	TRBJ2-2	TRBV6-5	CASCAGQSTGELFF	TGTGCCAGCTGTGCGGGACAGAGTACCGGGGAGCTGTTTTTT
NA	NA	TRBJ2-7	TRBV7-9	CASSPTASYEQYF	TGTGCCAGCAGCCCAACCGCCTCCTACGAGCAGTACTTC
NA	few	TRBJ2-7	TRBV7-9	CASSLIGIYEQYF	TGTGCCAGCAGCTTGATCGGGATCTACGAGCAGTACTTC
TRBD1	NA	TRBJ2-7	TRBV7-9	CASSLALRTGSYEQYF	TGTGCCAGCAGCTTAGCTCTTCGGACAGGGTCCTACGAGCAGTACTTC
NA	NA	TRBJ1-3	TRBV2	CASSEGLSGNTIYF	TGTGCCAGCAGTGAAGGGTTGTCTGGAAACACCATATATTTT
NA	NA	TRBJ1-3	TRBV15	CATSMGSSGNTIYF	TGTGCCACCAGCATGGGCTCCTCTGGAAACACCATATATTTT
NA	NA	TRBJ2-1	TRBV27	CASSFIGASSYNEQFF	TGTGCCAGCAGTTTTATCGGAGCCAGCTCCTACAATGAGCAGTTCTTC
NA	NA	TRBJ1-6	TRBV7-2	CASSSQISSYNSPLHF	TGTGCCAGCAGCTCTCAAATCAGCTCCTATAATTCACCCCTCCACTTT
TRBD2	NA	TRBJ2-7	TRBV5-1	CASSFGGSSYEQYF	TGCGCCAGCAGCTTCGGGGGGTCCTCCTACGAGCAGTACTTC
NA	NA	TRBJ2-1	TRBV30	CAWTPNSYNEQFF	TGTGCCTGGACTCCTAACTCCTACAATGAGCAGTTCTTC
NA	NA	TRBJ1-2	TRBV19	CASSIGRDYGYTF	TGTGCCAGTAGTATAGGCAGGGACTATGGCTACACCTTC
TRBD2	NA	TRBJ2-7	TRBV10-2	CASGAGGSYEQYF	TGCGCCAGCGGTGCGGGAGGCTCCTACGAGCAGTACTTC
NA	NA	TRBJ2-3	TRBV11-3	CASSSNSVGTQYF	TGTGCCAGCAGCTCCAATTCGGTGGGGACGCAGTATTTT
NA	NA	TRBJ2-7	TRBV5-8	CASSLGPNQRYEQYF	TGTGCCAGCAGCTTGGGCCCCAACCAGAGGTACGAGCAGTACTTC
NA	once	TRBJ2-3	TRBV7-9	CASSLDYLETDTQYF	TGTGCCAGCAGCTTAGACTACCTCGAGACAGATACGCAGTATTTT
TRBD1	NA	TRBJ1-3	TRBV11-2	CASSFKQGIWGNTIYF	TGTGCCAGCAGCTTCAAACAGGGGATATGGGGAAACACCATATATTTT
NA	NA	TRBJ2-5	TRBV27	CASILWEETQYF	TGTGCCAGCATCCTTTGGGAGGAGACCCAGTACTTC
NA	NA	TRBJ2-3	TRBV6-1	CASSEAGVGRSDTQYF	TGTGCCAGCAGTGAAGCCGGGGTAGGAAGGTCAGATACGCAGTATTTT
TRBD2	NA	TRBJ2-1	TRBV7-9	CATTSGGLDEQFF	TGTGCCACCACAAGCGGGGGGCTCGATGAGCAGTTCTTC
NA	NA	TRBJ1-1	TRBV18	CASSPRRGEAFF	TGTGCCAGCTCACCACGACGGGGTGAAGCTTTCTTT
NA	NA	TRBJ1-4	TRBV28	CASSEGLTINEKLFF	TGTGCCAGCAGTGAAGGACTAACTATTAATGAAAAACTGTTTTTT
TRBD2	NA	TRBJ2-7	TRBV5-1	CASSPGTSWETSYEQYF	TGCGCCAGCAGCCCCGGGACTAGCTGGGAAACCTCCTACGAGCAGTACTTC
TRBD1	once	TRBJ2-2	TRBV11-2	CASSFRTGDRNTGELFF	TGTGCCAGCAGCTTCCGGACAGGGGATCGGAACACCGGGGAGCTGTTTTTT
TRBD1	NA	TRBJ2-7	TRBV5-1	CASSLGGSGGNYEQYF	TGCGCCAGCAGCTTGGGAGGGTCAGGGGGTAACTACGAGCAGTACTTC
NA	NA	TRBJ2-7	TRBV11-2	CASRRGTAYEQYF	TGTGCCAGCCGTCGTGGGACGGCTTACGAGCAGTACTTC
TRBD1	NA	TRBJ2-1	TRBV7-6	CASSDRDSWTNEQFF	TGTGCCAGCAGCGACCGGGACAGTTGGACCAATGAGCAGTTCTTC
NA	NA	TRBJ2-6	TRBV5-6	CASSFWHSGANVLTF	TGTGCCAGCAGCTTCTGGCATTCTGGGGCCAACGTCCTGACTTTC
TRBD1	few	TRBJ1-2	TRBV29-1	CSVDPGGRGNGYTF	TGCAGCGTTGATCCAGGGGGCAGGGGGAATGGCTACACCTTC
NA	few	TRBJ2-5	TRBV6-1	CASRNQPPETQYF	TGTGCCAGCAGGAACCAGCCACCAGAGACCCAGTACTTC
TRBD2	NA	TRBJ2-7	TRBV4-2	CASSQDSAGGYEQYF	TGTGCCAGCAGCCAAGATTCGGCGGGGGGATACGAGCAGTACTTC
NA	NA	TRBJ1-5	TRBV5-6	CASSLGGGPQHF	TGTGCCAGCAGCTTGGGGGGTGGGCCCCAGCATTTT
NA	NA	TRBJ2-3	TRBV5-4	CASSLAAGEDTQYF	TGTGCCAGCAGCTTGGCGGCAGGGGAAGATACGCAGTATTTT
NA	NA	TRBJ2-7	TRBV5-1	CASSLAESYEQYF	TGCGCCAGCAGCTTGGCTGAATCCTACGAGCAGTACTTC
TRBD1	NA	TRBJ1-3	TRBV5-6	CASSPGTGSGNTIYF	TGTGCCAGCAGCCCAGGGACAGGCTCTGGAAACACCATATATTTT
TRBD1	NA	TRBJ1-1	TRBV18	CASSPPATGGGTEAFF	TGTGCCAGCTCACCACCGGCGACAGGGGGTGGCACTGAAGCTTTCTTT
TRBD2	NA	TRBJ2-7	TRBV7-6	CASSLSGRGYEQYF	TGTGCCAGCAGCTTAAGCGGGAGGGGATACGAGCAGTACTTC
NA	NA	TRBJ2-1	TRBV4-1	CASSSDSYNEQFF	TGCGCCAGCAGTAGCGATTCCTACAATGAGCAGTTCTTC
NA	NA	TRBJ1-4	TRBV4-1	CASSQGHQGSEKLFF	TGCGCCAGCAGCCAAGGCCATCAGGGCTCGGAAAAACTGTTTTTT
NA	NA	TRBJ2-2	TRBV19	CASNKSGTGELFF	TGTGCCAGTAACAAGTCGGGCACCGGGGAGCTGTTTTTT
NA	NA	TRBJ2-5	TRBV29-1	CSVEGVASQETQYF	TGCAGCGTTGAAGGGGTGGCGTCTCAAGAGACCCAGTACTTC
TRBD2	NA	TRBJ2-1	TRBV6-5	CASSRLAGTYNEQFF	TGTGCCAGCAGTAGACTAGCGGGGACGTACAATGAGCAGTTCTTC
NA	NA	TRBJ2-7	TRBV25-1	CASSPGADYEQYF	TGTGCCAGCAGCCCGGGGGCTGACTACGAGCAGTACTTC
NA	NA	TRBJ2-1	TRBV7-2	CASSLVWSSLYNEQFF	TGTGCCAGCAGCTTAGTGTGGTCTAGCCTCTACAATGAGCAGTTCTTC
NA	NA	TRBJ2-7	TRBV28	CASSLGGYEQYF	TGTGCCAGCAGTTTAGGGGGGTACGAGCAGTACTTC
NA	NA	TRBJ2-3	TRBV14	CASSDGLRTDTQYF	TGTGCCAGCAGCGACGGGCTTAGGACAGATACGCAGTATTTT
NA	NA	TRBJ2-3	TRBV6-5	CASSYSDSSTDTQYF	TGTGCCAGCAGCTACAGCGACTCTAGCACAGATACGCAGTATTTT
NA	NA	TRBJ1-1	TRBV2	CASRTRAPNTEAFF	TGTGCCAGCAGGACTAGAGCCCCGAACACTGAAGCTTTCTTT
NA	NA	TRBJ2-2	TRBV28	CASSFGNTGELFF	TGTGCCAGCAGTTTTGGAAACACCGGGGAGCTGTTTTTT
NA	NA	TRBJ1-5	TRBV27	CASSLSWGRNQPQHF	TGTGCCAGCAGTTTAAGCTGGGGAAGGAATCAGCCCCAGCATTTT
NA	NA	TRBJ1-1	TRBV6-5	CASSSTVNTEAFF	TGTGCCAGCAGTTCGACGGTGAACACTGAAGCTTTCTTT
NA	NA	TRBJ2-7	TRBV28	CASTPYSDRSGYEQYF	TGTGCCAGCACCCCTTATAGTGACCGTAGCGGCTACGAGCAGTACTTC
NA	NA	TRBJ2-1	TRBV5-1	CASSSQRVVGDEQFF	TGCGCCAGCAGCTCTCAGCGGGTCGTAGGGGATGAGCAGTTCTTC
TRBD1	once	TRBJ1-1	TRBV9	CASSADRGGTEAFF	TGTGCCAGCAGCGCGGACAGGGGTGGTACTGAAGCTTTCTTT
NA	NA	TRBJ2-3	TRBV9	CASSARDPRTDTQYF	TGTGCCAGCAGCGCCCGGGACCCCCGCACAGATACGCAGTATTTT
TRBD1	NA	TRBJ1-5	TRBV6-5	CASSYRDRDFNQPQHF	TGTGCCAGCAGTTACCGGGACAGAGATTTCAATCAGCCCCAGCATTTT
NA	NA	TRBJ2-7	TRBV18	CASSPGISSYEQYF	TGTGCCAGCTCACCAGGGATTTCCTCCTACGAGCAGTACTTC